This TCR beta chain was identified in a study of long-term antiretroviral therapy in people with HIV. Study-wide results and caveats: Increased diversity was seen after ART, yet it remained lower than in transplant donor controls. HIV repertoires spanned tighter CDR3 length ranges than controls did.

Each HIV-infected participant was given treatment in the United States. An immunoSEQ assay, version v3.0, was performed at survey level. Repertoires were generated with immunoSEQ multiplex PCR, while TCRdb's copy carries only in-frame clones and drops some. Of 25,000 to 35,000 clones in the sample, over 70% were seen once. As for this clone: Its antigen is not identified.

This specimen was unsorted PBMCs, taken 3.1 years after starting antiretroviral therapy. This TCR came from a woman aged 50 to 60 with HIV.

The CDR3 DNA is TGCGCCAGCAGCTTGGTTGACAACGACAATGAGCAGTTCTTC. This encodes CASSLVDNDNEQFF. The chain is built from TRBV5-1 and TRBJ2-1; D not resolved. CDR3 length: 14 residues. Germline CDR1 reads SGHRS; CDR2 reads YFSETQ. V gave up 0 bases and J gave up 5 bases, with 9 bases separating them.